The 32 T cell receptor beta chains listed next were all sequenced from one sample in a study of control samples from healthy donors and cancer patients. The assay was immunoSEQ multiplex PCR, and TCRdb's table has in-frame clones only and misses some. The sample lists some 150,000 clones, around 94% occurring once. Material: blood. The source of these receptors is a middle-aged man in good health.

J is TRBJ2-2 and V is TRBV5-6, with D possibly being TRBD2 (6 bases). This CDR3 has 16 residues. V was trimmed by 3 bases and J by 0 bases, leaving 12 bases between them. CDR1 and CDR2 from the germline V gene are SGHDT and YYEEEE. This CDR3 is CASSSPGLPNTGELFF. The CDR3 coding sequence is TGTGCCAGCAGCTCGCCGGGACTTCCGAACACCGGGGAGCTGTTTTTT.

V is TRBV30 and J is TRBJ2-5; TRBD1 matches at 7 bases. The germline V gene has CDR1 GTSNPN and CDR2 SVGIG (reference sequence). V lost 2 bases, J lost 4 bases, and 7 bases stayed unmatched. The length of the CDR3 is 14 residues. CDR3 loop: CAWSPLQGRETQYF. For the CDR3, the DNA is TGTGCCTGGAGTCCTTTACAGGGGAGAGAGACCCAGTACTTC.

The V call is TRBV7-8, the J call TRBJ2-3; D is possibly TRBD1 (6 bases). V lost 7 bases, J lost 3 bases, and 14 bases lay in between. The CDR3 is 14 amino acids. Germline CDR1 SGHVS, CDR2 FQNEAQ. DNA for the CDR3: TGTGCCAGCAACAATGCCAGGGGTACAGATACGCAGTATTTT. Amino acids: CASNNARGTDTQYF.

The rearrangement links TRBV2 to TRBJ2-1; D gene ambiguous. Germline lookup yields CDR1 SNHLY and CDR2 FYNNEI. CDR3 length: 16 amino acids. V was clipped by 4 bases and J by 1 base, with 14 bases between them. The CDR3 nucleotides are TGTGCCAGCAGTGCCAACGCCGGGCCGTCCTACAATGAGCAGTTCTTC. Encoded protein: CASSANAGPSYNEQFF.

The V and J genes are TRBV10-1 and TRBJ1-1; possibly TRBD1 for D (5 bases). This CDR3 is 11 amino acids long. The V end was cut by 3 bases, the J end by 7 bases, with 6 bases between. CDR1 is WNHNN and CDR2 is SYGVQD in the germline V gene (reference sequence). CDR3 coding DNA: TGCGCCAGCAGTGATGGGGGTGAAGCTTTCTTT. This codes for CASSDGGEAFF.

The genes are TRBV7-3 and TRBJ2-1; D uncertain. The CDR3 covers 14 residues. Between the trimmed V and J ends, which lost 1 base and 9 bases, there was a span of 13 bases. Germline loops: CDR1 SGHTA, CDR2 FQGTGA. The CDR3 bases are TGTGCCAGCAGCTTAAGTCCAAACCGAGGTGAGCAGTTCTTC. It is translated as CASSLSPNRGEQFF. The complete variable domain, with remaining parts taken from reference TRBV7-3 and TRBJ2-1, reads GAGVSQTPSNKVTEKGKYVELRCDPISGHTALYWYRQSLGQGPEFLIYFQGTGAADDSGLPNDRFFAVRPEGSVSTLKIQRTERGDSAVYLCASSLSPNRGEQFFGPGTRLTVL.

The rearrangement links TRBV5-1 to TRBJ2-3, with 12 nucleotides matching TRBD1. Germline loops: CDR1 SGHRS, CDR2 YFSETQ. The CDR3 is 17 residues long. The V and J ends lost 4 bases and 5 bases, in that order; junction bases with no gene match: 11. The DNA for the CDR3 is TGCGCCAGCAGCCTGTACCGGGACAGGGGGCATGGAGATACGCAGTATTTT. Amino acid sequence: CASSLYRDRGHGDTQYF.

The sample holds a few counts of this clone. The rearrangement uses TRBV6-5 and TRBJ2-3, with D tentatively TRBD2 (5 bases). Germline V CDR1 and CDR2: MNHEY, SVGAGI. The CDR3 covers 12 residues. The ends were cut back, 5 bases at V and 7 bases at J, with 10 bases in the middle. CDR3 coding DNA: TGTGCCAGCAGTAAACCGGGAAATACGCAGTATTTT. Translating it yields CASSKPGNTQYF.

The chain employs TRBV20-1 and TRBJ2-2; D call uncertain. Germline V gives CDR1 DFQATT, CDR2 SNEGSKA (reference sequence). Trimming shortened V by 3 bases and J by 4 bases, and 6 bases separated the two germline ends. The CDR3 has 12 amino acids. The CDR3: CSASPLTGELFF. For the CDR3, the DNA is TGCAGTGCTAGTCCCCTCACCGGGGAGCTGTTTTTT.

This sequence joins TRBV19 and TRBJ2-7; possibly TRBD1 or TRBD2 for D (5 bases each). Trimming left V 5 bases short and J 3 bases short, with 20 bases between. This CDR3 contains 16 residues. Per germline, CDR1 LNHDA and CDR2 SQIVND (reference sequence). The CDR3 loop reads CASSPLMGPDFYEQYF. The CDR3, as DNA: TGTGCCAGTAGTCCCCTCATGGGACCGGACTTCTACGAGCAGTACTTC.

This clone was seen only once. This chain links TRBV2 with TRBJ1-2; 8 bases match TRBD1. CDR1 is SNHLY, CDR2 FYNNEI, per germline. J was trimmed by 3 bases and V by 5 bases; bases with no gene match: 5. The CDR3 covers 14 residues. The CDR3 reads CASSPTQGDYGYTF. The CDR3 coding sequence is TGTGCCAGCAGTCCCACACAGGGGGACTATGGCTACACCTTC. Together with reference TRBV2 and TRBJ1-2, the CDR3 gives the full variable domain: EPEVTQTPSHQVTQMGQEVILRCVPISNHLYFYWYRQILGQKVEFLVSFYNNEISEKSEIFDDQFSVERPDGSNFTLKIRSTKLEDSAMYFCASSPTQGDYGYTFGSGTRLTVV.

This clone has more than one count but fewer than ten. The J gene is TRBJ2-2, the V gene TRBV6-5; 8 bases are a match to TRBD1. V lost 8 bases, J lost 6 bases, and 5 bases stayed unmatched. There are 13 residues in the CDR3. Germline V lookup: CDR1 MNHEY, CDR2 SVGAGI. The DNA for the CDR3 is TGTGCCAGCCAGACAGGGGAGGCCGGGGAGCTGTTTTTT. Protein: CASQTGEAGELFF.

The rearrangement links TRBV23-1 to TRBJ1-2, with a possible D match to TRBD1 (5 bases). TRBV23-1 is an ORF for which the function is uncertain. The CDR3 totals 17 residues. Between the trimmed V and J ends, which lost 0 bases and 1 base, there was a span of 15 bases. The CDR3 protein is CASSQSEWTRCNYGYTF. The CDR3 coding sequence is TGCGCCAGCAGTCAATCGGAGTGGACAAGATGTAACTATGGCTACACCTTC.

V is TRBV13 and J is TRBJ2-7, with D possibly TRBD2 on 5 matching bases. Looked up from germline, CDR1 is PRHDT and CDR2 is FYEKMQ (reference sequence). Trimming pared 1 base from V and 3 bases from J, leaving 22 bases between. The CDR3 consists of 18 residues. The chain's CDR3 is CASSLEGPTSPTSYEQYF. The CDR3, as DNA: TGTGCCAGCAGCTTAGAAGGGCCTACTAGTCCCACCAGCTACGAGCAGTACTTC.

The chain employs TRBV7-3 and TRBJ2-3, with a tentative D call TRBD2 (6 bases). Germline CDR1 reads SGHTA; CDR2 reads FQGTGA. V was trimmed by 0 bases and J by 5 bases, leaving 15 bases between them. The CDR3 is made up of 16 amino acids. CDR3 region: CASSLTARASVDTQYF. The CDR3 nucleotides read TGTGCCAGCAGCTTAACAGCCCGGGCTAGCGTAGATACGCAGTATTTT. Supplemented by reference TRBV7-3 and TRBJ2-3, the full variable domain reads GAGVSQTPSNKVTEKGKYVELRCDPISGHTALYWYRQSLGQGPEFLIYFQGTGAADDSGLPNDRFFAVRPEGSVSTLKIQRTERGDSAVYLCASSLTARASVDTQYFGPGTRLTVL.

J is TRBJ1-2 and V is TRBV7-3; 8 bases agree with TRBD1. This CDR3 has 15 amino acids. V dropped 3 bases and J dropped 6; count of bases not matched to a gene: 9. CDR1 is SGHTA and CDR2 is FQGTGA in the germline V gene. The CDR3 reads CASSLGGTGGDGYTF. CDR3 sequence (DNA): TGTGCCAGCAGCTTGGGCGGGACAGGCGGAGATGGCTACACCTTC.

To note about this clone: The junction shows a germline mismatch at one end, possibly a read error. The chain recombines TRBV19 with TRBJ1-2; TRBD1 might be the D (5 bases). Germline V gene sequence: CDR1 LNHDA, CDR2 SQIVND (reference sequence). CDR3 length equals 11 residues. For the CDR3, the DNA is TGTGCCGGTAGTATTCAGGGTGGCTACACCTTC. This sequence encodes CAGSIQGGYTF.

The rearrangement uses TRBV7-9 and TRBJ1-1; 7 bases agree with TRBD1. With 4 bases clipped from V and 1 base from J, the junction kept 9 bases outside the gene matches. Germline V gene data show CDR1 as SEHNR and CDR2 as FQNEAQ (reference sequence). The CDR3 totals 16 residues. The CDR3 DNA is TGTGCCAGCAGCTCCTCCGGGACAGTTGCGAACACTGAAGCTTTCTTT. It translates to CASSSSGTVANTEAFF.

The CDR3 is CASSERGNYEQYF. In nucleotides, the CDR3 is TGCGCCAGCAGTGAACGGGGGAACTACGAGCAGTACTTC. V gene TRBV10-1 combines with J gene TRBJ2-7, with D possibly matching TRBD2 (6 bases). The CDR3 is 13 amino acids. Trimming left V 3 bases short and J 3 bases short, with 9 bases between. CDR1 WNHNN and CDR2 SYGVQD come from the germline V gene (reference sequence).

CDR3 bases: TGTGCCAGCAGCTTACTAGCGGAGACCTTAGGGTTCACCGGGGAGCTGTTTTTT. Amino acid sequence: CASSLLAETLGFTGELFF. V gene TRBV5-6 combines with J gene TRBJ2-2; 8 positions match TRBD2. V trimming: 2 bases; J trimming: 4 bases; junction bases outside the gene matches: 13. This CDR3 comprises 18 residues. Per the germline V gene, CDR1 is SGHDT and CDR2 is YYEEEE.

CDR3 nucleotide sequence: TGTGCCTGGAATGCGGGTAGTAATTCACCCCTCCACTTT. Encoded protein: CAWNAGSNSPLHF. This sequence joins TRBV30 and TRBJ1-6; D is uncertain. The CDR3 runs 13 residues. Germline assignment: CDR1 GTSNPN and CDR2 SVGIG (reference sequence). V was pared by 4 bases and J by 6 bases, with 10 bases between.

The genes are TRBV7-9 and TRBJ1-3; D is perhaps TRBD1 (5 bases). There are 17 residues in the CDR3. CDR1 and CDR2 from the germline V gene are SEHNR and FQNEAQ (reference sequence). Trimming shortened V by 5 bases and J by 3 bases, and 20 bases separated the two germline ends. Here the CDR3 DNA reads TGTGCCAGCAGCCATAAGGCGGGGGAACCTGGTGGAAACACCATATATTTT. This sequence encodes CASSHKAGEPGGNTIYF.

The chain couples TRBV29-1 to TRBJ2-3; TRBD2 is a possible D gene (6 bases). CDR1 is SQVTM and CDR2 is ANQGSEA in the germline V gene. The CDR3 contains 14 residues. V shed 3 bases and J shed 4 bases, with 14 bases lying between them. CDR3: CSVDSRGVPDTQYF. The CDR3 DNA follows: TGCAGCGTTGACTCGCGGGGCGTGCCAGATACGCAGTATTTT.

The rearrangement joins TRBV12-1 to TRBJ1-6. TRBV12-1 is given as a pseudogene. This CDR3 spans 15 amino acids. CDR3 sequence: CASSLHRGANSPLHF. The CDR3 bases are TGTGCCAGCAGCTTGCACAGAGGGGCCAATTCACCCCTCCACTTT.

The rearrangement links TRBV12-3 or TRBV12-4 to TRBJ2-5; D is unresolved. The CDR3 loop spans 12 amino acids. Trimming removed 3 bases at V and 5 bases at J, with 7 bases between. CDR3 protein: CASSFHGETQYF. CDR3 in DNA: TGTGCCAGCAGTTTCCACGGGGAGACCCAGTACTTC.

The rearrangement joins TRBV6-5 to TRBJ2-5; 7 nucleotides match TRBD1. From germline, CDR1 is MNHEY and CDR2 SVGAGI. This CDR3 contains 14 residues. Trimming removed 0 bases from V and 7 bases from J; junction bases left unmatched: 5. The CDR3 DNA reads TGTGCCAGCAGTTACTCACCAGGGGGAGCGACCCAGTACTTC. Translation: CASSYSPGGATQYF.

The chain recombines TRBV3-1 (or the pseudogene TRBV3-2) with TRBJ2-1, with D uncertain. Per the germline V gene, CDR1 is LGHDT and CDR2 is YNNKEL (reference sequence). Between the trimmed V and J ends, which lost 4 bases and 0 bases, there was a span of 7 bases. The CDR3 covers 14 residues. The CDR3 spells CASSRMNSYNEQFF. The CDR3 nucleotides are TGTGCCAGCAGCCGGATGAACTCCTACAATGAGCAGTTCTTC.

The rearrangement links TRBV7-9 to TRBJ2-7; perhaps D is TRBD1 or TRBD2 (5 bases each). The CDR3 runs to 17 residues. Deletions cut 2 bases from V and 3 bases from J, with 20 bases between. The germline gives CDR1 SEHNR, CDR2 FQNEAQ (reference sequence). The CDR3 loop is CASSLQPPGRRNYEQYF. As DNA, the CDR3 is TGTGCCAGCAGCTTACAACCTCCGGGACGGAGAAACTACGAGCAGTACTTC.

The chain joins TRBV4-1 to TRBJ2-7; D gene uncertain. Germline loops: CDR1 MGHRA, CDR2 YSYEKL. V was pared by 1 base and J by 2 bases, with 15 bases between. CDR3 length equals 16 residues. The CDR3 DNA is TGCGCCAGCAGCCAAGGAGGATCGGGTTTGCCCTACGAGCAGTACTTC. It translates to CASSQGGSGLPYEQYF.

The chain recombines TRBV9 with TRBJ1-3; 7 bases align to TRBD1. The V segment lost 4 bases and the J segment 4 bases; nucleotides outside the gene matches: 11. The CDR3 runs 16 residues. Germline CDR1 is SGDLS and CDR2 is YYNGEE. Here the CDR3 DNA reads TGTGCCAGCAGCCCCCACCGGACAGGTTCAGGAAACACCATATATTTT. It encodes CASSPHRTGSGNTIYF.

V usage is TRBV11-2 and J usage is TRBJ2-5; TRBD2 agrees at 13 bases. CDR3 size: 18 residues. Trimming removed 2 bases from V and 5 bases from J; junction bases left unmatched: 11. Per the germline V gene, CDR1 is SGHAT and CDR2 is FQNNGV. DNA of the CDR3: TGTGCCAGCAGCTTAAACCCCTTACTAGCGGGAGGGTTGGAGACCCAGTACTTC. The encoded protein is CASSLNPLLAGGLETQYF.

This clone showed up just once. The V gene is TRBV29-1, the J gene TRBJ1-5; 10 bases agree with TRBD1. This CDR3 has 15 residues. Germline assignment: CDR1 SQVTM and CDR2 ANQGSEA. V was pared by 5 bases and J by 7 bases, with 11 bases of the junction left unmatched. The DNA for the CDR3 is TGCAGCGTTAAGTCTCCGGGACAGGGGAAACAGCCCCAGCATTTT. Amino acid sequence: CSVKSPGQGKQPQHF.